The 32 T cell receptor beta chains reported below all come from one sample, sequenced in a study of T cells after yellow fever vaccination. Using its own MiXCR run on the 5' RACE reads, TCRdb lists one record per CDR3 protein. Of 60,000 to 85,000 distinct CDR3 sequences listed, around 6.9% are singletons. The sequencing here drew on CD8+ T cells sorted from PBMCs, taken 5 days after the first yellow fever vaccination. The receptors here all came from a man younger than 30 who received the YFV17D yellow fever vaccine.

The chain links TRBV11-2 to TRBJ2-7; tentative D call: TRBD1 (6 bases). Germline-derived CDR1 and CDR2 are SGHAT and FQNNGV. Trimming left V 3 bases short and J 0 bases short, with 12 bases between. The CDR3 spans 15 residues. The CDR3 nucleotides read TGTGCCAGCAGCTTCACAGGGTTTTCCTCCTACGAGCAGTACGTC. Amino acids: CASSFTGFSSYEQYV.

The genes are TRBV7-7 and TRBJ2-5, with a possible D match to TRBD2 (5 bases). CDR3 size: 15 residues. Looked up from germline, CDR1 is SSHAT and CDR2 is FNYEAQ (reference sequence). V was cut by 1 base and J by 0 bases, with 9 bases left in between. CDR3 in DNA: TGTGCCAGCAGCTTAGGATTGCGGGACCAAGAGACCCAGTACTTC. The encoded protein is CASSLGLRDQETQYF. Based on the CDR3 plus reference TRBV7-7 and TRBJ2-5, the full variable domain is GAGVSQSPRYKVTKRGQDVTLRCDPISSHATLYWYQQALGQGPEFLTYFNYEAQPDKSGLPSDRFSAERPEGSISTLTIQRTEQRDSAMYRCASSLGLRDQETQYFGPGTRLLVL.

This clonotype was detected a few times. This chain joins TRBV3-1 and TRBJ2-1; TRBD2 aligns across 7 bases. CDR1 is LGHDT, CDR2 YNNKEL, per germline (reference sequence). V lost 7 bases and J lost 9; bases outside the gene matches: 12. The CDR3 is 14 amino acids. The CDR3 loop is CASTRERGVSEQFF. Here the CDR3 DNA reads TGTGCCAGCACCCGCGAGCGGGGTGTTAGTGAGCAGTTCTTC.

This clonotype occurred many times. This rearrangement joins TRBV27 to TRBJ1-1; D not certain. V was pared by 4 bases and J by 6 bases, with 18 bases between. Germline V gene sequence: CDR1 MNHEY, CDR2 SMNVEV (reference sequence). This CDR3 contains 15 residues. For the CDR3, the DNA is TGTGCCAGCAGTTCCGGGGTTTACATGGCCTCTGAAGCTTTCTTT. The encoded protein is CASSSGVYMASEAFF.

This clonotype came up a few times. The chain links TRBV7-9 to TRBJ1-1; TRBD1 might be the D (6 bases). With 5 bases removed from V and 11 bases from J, the gap between germline ends came to 12 bases. Germline V gene sequence: CDR1 SEHNR, CDR2 FQNEAQ (reference sequence). The CDR3 extends over 11 amino acids. CDR3 DNA: TGTGCCAGCAGCCCGGACAGTAGGGCTTTCTTT. Translated: CASSPDSRAFF. Full variable domain (rest looked up from reference TRBV7-9 and TRBJ1-1): DTGVSQNPRHKITKRGQNVTFRCDPISEHNRLYWYRQTLGQGPEFLTYFQNEAQLEKSRLLSDRFSAERPKGSFSTLEIQRTEQGDSAMYLCASSPDSRAFFGQGTRLTVV.

This clonotype showed up many times. CDR3 DNA: TGCAGTGCTAGAGATGGGTATTTCCAAGAGACCCAGTACTTC. Translated, it gives CSARDGYFQETQYF. The V call is TRBV20-1, the J call TRBJ2-5; D is uncertain. The CDR3 is 14 amino acids. Trimming removed 0 bases at V and 1 base at J, with 9 bases between. Germline lookup yields CDR1 DFQATT and CDR2 SNEGSKA (reference sequence).

This clonotype appeared a few times. The J gene is TRBJ2-6, the V gene TRBV7-9; the D is unclear. CDR1 is SEHNR and CDR2 is FQNEAQ in the germline V gene (reference sequence). The germline V and J ends were trimmed by 5 bases and 2 bases, with 10 bases remaining between them. The CDR3 has 15 residues. The CDR3 sequence: CASSPGRAGANVLTF. Here the CDR3 DNA reads TGTGCCAGCAGCCCAGGTCGAGCTGGGGCCAACGTCCTGACTTTC.

This clonotype has at least ten counts. The chain joins TRBV12-3 or TRBV12-4 to TRBJ1-1; D is undetermined. The length of the CDR3 is 14 residues. The V end was cut by 4 bases, the J end by 1 base, with 10 bases between. Written as DNA, the CDR3 is TGTGCCAGCAGTTCAGCAGATTCGAACACTGAAGCTTTCTTT. It encodes CASSSADSNTEAFF.

This clonotype was picked up many times. This rearrangement joins TRBV20-1 to TRBJ2-1; TRBD1 matches 7 bases. Trimming at V came to 2 bases and at J to 0 bases, leaving 7 bases not matched to a gene. The CDR3 runs 16 residues. Germline CDR1 reads DFQATT; CDR2 reads SNEGSKA (reference sequence). Here the CDR3 reads CSARKDRPSSYNEQFF. DNA of the CDR3: TGCAGTGCTAGAAAGGACAGGCCGAGCTCCTACAATGAGCAGTTCTTC.

This clonotype was seen at least ten times. The chain couples TRBV15 to TRBJ2-5; perhaps TRBD1 as D (6 bases). V was shortened by 5 bases and J by 2 bases, with 15 bases between the two germline ends. This CDR3 region has 15 residues. Germline V gives CDR1 LNHNV, CDR2 YYDKDF (reference sequence). The CDR3 region is CATSVDRRPQETQYF. CDR3 in DNA: TGTGCCACCAGCGTTGACAGGAGACCTCAAGAGACCCAGTACTTC.

This clonotype was detected only a few times. This chain uses TRBV29-1 with TRBJ2-1; 9 bases line up with TRBD1. Germline-derived CDR1 and CDR2 are SQVTM and ANQGSEA. The CDR3 extends over 13 amino acids. V shed 8 bases and J 3 bases; nucleotides not matched to a gene: 5. The CDR3 loop is CSTGTGHYNEQFF. The CDR3 DNA reads TGCAGCACAGGGACAGGGCACTACAATGAGCAGTTCTTC.

The chain has TRBV6-1 and TRBJ2-7; D might be TRBD1 (6 bases). This CDR3 contains 14 residues. Germline assignment: CDR1 MNHNS and CDR2 SASEGT. Trimming pared 7 bases from V and 0 bases from J, leaving 13 bases between. This CDR3 reads CASIQGLSSYEQYF. In DNA form, the CDR3 reads TGTGCCAGCATCCAGGGGTTGAGCTCCTACGAGCAGTACTTC.

In DNA, the CDR3 is TGCAGTGCTCCGACAGGGGAGGGTGGCTACACCTTC. This sequence encodes CSAPTGEGGYTF. The V and J genes are TRBV20-1 and TRBJ1-2, with 8 bases lining up with TRBD1. CDR3 length: 12 amino acids. V dropped 5 bases and J dropped 7; count of bases not matched to a gene: 6. Germline CDR1 is DFQATT and CDR2 is SNEGSKA (reference sequence).

This CDR3 is CASSQVGQFQQPQHF. In nucleotides, the CDR3 is TGCGCCAGCAGCCAAGTGGGGCAGTTTCAACAGCCCCAGCATTTT. The chain couples TRBV4-1 to TRBJ1-5; D possibly corresponds to TRBD1 (5 bases). Germline V gene sequence: CDR1 MGHRA, CDR2 YSYEKL. CDR3 length equals 15 residues. Trimming shortened V by 1 base and J by 7 bases, and 14 bases separated the two germline ends.

Notes on this clonotype: Given a much more abundant clone one base away, this may be a read error. The chain is built from TRBV27 and TRBJ2-1, with D perhaps assigned TRBD1 or TRBD2 (5 bases each). Between the trimmed V and J ends, which lost 6 bases and 6 bases, there was a span of 15 bases. This CDR3 contains 14 residues. From germline, CDR1 is MNHEY and CDR2 SMNVEV (reference sequence). The CDR3 DNA reads as TGTGCCAGCAGCGTGGGGCTAGCAGGCAATGAGCAGTTCTTC. Its protein product is CASSVGLAGNEQFF.

This clonotype was seen a few times. This chain links TRBV4-1 with TRBJ2-2; the match to TRBD2 covers 10 bases. The V and J ends lost 3 bases and 0 bases, in that order; junction bases with no gene match: 4. CDR1 is MGHRA, CDR2 YSYEKL, per germline. There are 17 residues in the CDR3. CDR3 in amino acids: CASSHGTSGTNTGELFF. Written as DNA, the CDR3 is TGCGCCAGCAGCCACGGCACTAGCGGGACGAACACCGGGGAGCTGTTTTTT.

This clonotype was observed many times. This sequence joins TRBV15 and TRBJ2-6, with unresolved D. The CDR3 covers 15 residues. V was cut by 5 bases and J by 1 base, with 9 bases left in between. The germline V gene encodes CDR1 LNHNV and CDR2 YYDKDF (reference sequence). The CDR3 spells CATSVWVSGANVLTF. CDR3 coding DNA: TGTGCCACCAGCGTCTGGGTGTCTGGGGCCAACGTCCTGACTTTC.

The rearrangement uses TRBV7-9 and TRBJ2-2; unclear D gene. Germline CDR1 reads SEHNR; CDR2 reads FQNEAQ (reference sequence). V shed 1 base and J shed 0 bases, with 3 bases lying between them. CDR3 length: 14 amino acids. Written as DNA, the CDR3 is TGTGCCAGCAGCTTAGAGGCGAACACCGGGGAGCTGTTTTTT. Encoded protein: CASSLEANTGELFF.

This clonotype was counted ten times or more. CDR3 nucleotide sequence: TGTGCCAGCAGCTTACTCACTGAAGCTTTCTTT. Amino acid sequence: CASSLLTEAFF. The chain has TRBV7-2 and TRBJ1-1; D is ambiguous. Per germline, CDR1 SGHTA and CDR2 FQGNSA. CDR3 size: 11 residues. Trimming took off 2 bases at V and 4 bases at J, with 2 bases between the two ends. Based on the CDR3 plus reference TRBV7-2 and TRBJ1-1, the full variable domain is GAGVSQSPSNKVTEKGKDVELRCDPISGHTALYWYRQSLGQGLEFLIYFQGNSAPDKSGLPSDRFSAERTGGSVSTLTIQRTQQEDSAVYLCASSLLTEAFFGQGTRLTVV.

This clonotype was observed at least ten times. This chain joins TRBV6-5 and TRBJ2-5, with D perhaps given as TRBD1 or TRBD2 (6 bases each). The CDR3 totals 15 residues. Per the germline V gene, CDR1 is MNHEY and CDR2 is SVGAGI. The V gene lost 0 bases and the J gene lost 7 bases, with 15 bases spanning the gap. As DNA, the CDR3 is TGTGCCAGCAGTTACTCGAGGTCCGGGGGCCGGACCCAGTACTTC. This translates into CASSYSRSGGRTQYF.

In its sample, this clonotype was seen many times. The chain carries TRBV4-1 and TRBJ2-1, with 11 bases that match TRBD2. In germline, CDR1 is MGHRA, CDR2 YSYEKL. The J segment lost 7 bases and the V segment lost 4 bases, leaving 6 bases of the junction unmatched. The CDR3 covers 15 residues. The CDR3 is CASSLISGGANEQFF. The CDR3 coding sequence is TGCGCCAGCAGCCTGATTAGCGGGGGGGCGAATGAGCAGTTCTTC.

This clonotype was detected a few times. This sequence joins TRBV5-6 and TRBJ2-1; D is possibly TRBD2 (6 bases). The CDR3 spans 16 residues. The V end was cut by 6 bases, the J end by 3 bases, with 19 bases between. The germline CDR1 and CDR2 sequences are SGHDT and YYEEEE. CDR3 region: CASIPGPSENYNEQFF. In nucleotides, the CDR3 is TGTGCCAGCATCCCTGGCCCTAGCGAAAACTACAATGAGCAGTTCTTC.

This clonotype has at least ten counts. The CDR3 coding sequence is TGTGCCAGCAGCTCCTCGGACAGAAGCAATCAGCCCCAGCATTTT. The encoded protein is CASSSSDRSNQPQHF. V is TRBV7-9 and J is TRBJ1-5; weak D call: TRBD1 (6 bases). From germline, CDR1 is SEHNR and CDR2 FQNEAQ (reference sequence). V was cut by 4 bases and J by 1 base, with 11 bases left in between. The CDR3 is 15 amino acids.

This clonotype appeared many times. The chain links TRBV15 to TRBJ2-7, with a tentative D call TRBD1 (5 bases). Germline V CDR1 and CDR2: LNHNV, YYDKDF (reference sequence). The CDR3 contains 13 residues. Deletions cut 6 bases from V and 9 bases from J, with 18 bases between. CDR3 region: CATSTGFGFGQYV. CDR3 coding DNA: TGTGCCACCAGTACAGGTTTTGGTTTCGGGCAGTACGTC.

There are many counts of this clonotype. V gene TRBV18 combines with J gene TRBJ2-1, with D unclear. The CDR3 consists of 16 residues. Germline V gives CDR1 KGHSH, CDR2 LQKENI. Trimming stripped 3 bases from V and 4 bases from J, with 16 bases between. This CDR3 is CASSPSLEYRYNEQFF. The CDR3 DNA is TGTGCCAGCTCACCTTCACTGGAGTATCGGTACAATGAGCAGTTCTTC.

This clonotype came up many times. The chain joins TRBV7-2 to TRBJ2-3; D possibly corresponds to TRBD2 (5 bases). The CDR3 has 15 residues. The V gene lost 7 bases and the J gene lost 7 bases, with 21 bases spanning the gap. Germline CDR1 SGHTA, CDR2 FQGNSA. CDR3 amino acids: CASKTGMGSGYTQYF. CDR3 nucleotide sequence: TGTGCCAGCAAAACGGGGATGGGCAGTGGATATACGCAGTATTTT.

This clonotype was detected ten times or more. The gene calls are TRBV4-3 and TRBJ2-1, with D perhaps given as TRBD1 or TRBD2 (5 bases each). The CDR3 consists of 19 residues. Per the germline V gene, CDR1 is LGHNA and CDR2 is YSLEER. V lost 1 base and J 4 bases, leaving 23 bases between the germline ends. Written as DNA, the CDR3 is TGCGCCAGCAGCCAAGCGCAAACTCCAGGGACCTCTTTATACAATGAGCAGTTCTTC. Amino acid sequence: CASSQAQTPGTSLYNEQFF.

In its sample, this clonotype was seen many times. This rearrangement joins TRBV11-2 to TRBJ1-2, with 9 nucleotides matching TRBD1. The V and J ends lost 5 bases and 7 bases, in that order; junction bases with no gene match: 20. This CDR3 is 18 amino acids long. Per germline, CDR1 SGHAT and CDR2 FQNNGV. This CDR3 is CASSRIAGTGSLRGGYTF. The CDR3 DNA sequence: TGTGCCAGCAGCCGTATAGCCGGGACAGGGTCCCTGAGGGGTGGCTACACCTTC.

The chain links TRBV5-6 to TRBJ1-5; D remains unclear. Trimming took off 9 bases at V and 9 bases at J, with 19 bases between the two ends. The germline V gene encodes CDR1 SGHDT and CDR2 YYEEEE. The CDR3 sequence is 13 residues long. CDR3 sequence (DNA): TGTGCCATGAGCCCCGGGGATCTCTGGCCCCAGCATTTT. It is translated as CAMSPGDLWPQHF.

This clonotype was seen more than once but under ten times. The chain employs TRBV11-2 and TRBJ2-4; D is uncertain. Trimming shortened V by 3 bases and J by 6 bases, and 12 bases separated the two germline ends. This CDR3 is 14 amino acids long. Germline V lookup: CDR1 SGHAT, CDR2 FQNNGV. The CDR3 DNA reads TGTGCCAGCAGCTTTATCACCTTAGGAAACATTCAGTACTTC. This translates into CASSFITLGNIQYF.

The chain is built from TRBV6-2 or TRBV6-3 and TRBJ2-5, with 12 bases that match TRBD2. This CDR3 region has 17 residues. V lost 4 bases to trimming and J lost 3 bases; unmatched junction nucleotides: 9. Germline V gene lookup returns CDR1 MNHEY and CDR2 SVGEGT. For the CDR3, the DNA is TGTGCCAGCAGTTCTCTTCGACGACTAGCGGGGGAAGAGACCCAGTACTTC. It specifies CASSSLRRLAGEETQYF.

V gene TRBV6-1 combines with J gene TRBJ1-4; 9 nucleotides align to TRBD1. The V gene's germline CDR1 is MNHNS and CDR2 SASEGT. The V and J ends lost 8 bases and 10 bases, in that order; junction bases with no gene match: 5. The length of the CDR3 is 12 residues. The CDR3 here is CASGTGQGKLFF. DNA of the CDR3: TGTGCCAGCGGGACAGGGCAAGGAAAACTGTTTTTT.